The 24 T cell receptor beta chains in this list originate from one sample, sequenced in a study of cytomegalovirus exposure and HLA in healthy donors. In the PCR, 60 Vbeta and 13 Jbeta primers were used. Generated by immunoSEQ multiplex PCR, the TCRdb table keeps only in-frame clones and is missing some. The data contain around 94,000 clones, about 62% of them singletons. The sequenced material came from PBMCs. The receptors come from a human donor in good health.

The V gene is TRBV28, the J gene TRBJ2-1; tentatively, D is TRBD1 (5 bases). There are 12 residues in the CDR3. CDR1 and CDR2 from the germline V gene are MDHEN and SYDVKM. Trimming took off 8 bases at V and 6 bases at J, with 11 bases between the two ends. The CDR3 reads CASGRQINEQFF. The CDR3 nucleotides are TGTGCCAGCGGTAGACAGATCAATGAGCAGTTCTTC.

The V call is TRBV5-1, the J call TRBJ2-1, with 12 bases identical to TRBD2. The CDR3 spans 20 residues. CDR1 and CDR2 (germline): SGHRS, YFSETQ. V was pared by 0 bases and J by 7 bases, with 17 bases of the junction left unmatched. The CDR3 region is CASSLDRGLLLAGGQNEQFF. CDR3 sequence (DNA): TGCGCCAGCAGCTTGGATCGGGGGCTGCTACTAGCGGGAGGACAGAATGAGCAGTTCTTC.

The chain links TRBV5-1 to TRBJ2-1; D ambiguous. The CDR3 loop spans 14 amino acids. Germline CDR1 reads SGHRS; CDR2 reads YFSETQ. V dropped 0 bases and J dropped 10 bases, with 14 bases sitting between them. The CDR3 protein is CASSLEASSREQFF. In nucleotides, the CDR3 is TGCGCCAGCAGCTTGGAGGCTAGTTCACGCGAGCAGTTCTTC. Looking up the rest from reference TRBV5-1 and TRBJ2-1 gives the full variable domain: KAGVTQTPRYLIKTRGQQVTLSCSPISGHRSVSWYQQTPGQGLQFLFEYFSETQRNKGNFPGRFSGRQFSNSRSEMNVSTLELGDSALYLCASSLEASSREQFFGPGTRLTVL.

This chain links TRBV19 with TRBJ2-3, with D possibly matching TRBD2 (6 bases). V lost 1 base to trimming and J lost 0 bases, with 11 bases between them. In germline, CDR1 is LNHDA, CDR2 SQIVND (reference sequence). The CDR3 is 16 amino acids. CDR3 in DNA: TGTGCCAGTAGTATAGTCGGGGGACGGAGCACAGATACGCAGTATTTT. Translation: CASSIVGGRSTDTQYF.

The chain joins TRBV19 to TRBJ2-7; 11 bases line up with TRBD1. Trimming at V came to 8 bases and at J to 3 bases, leaving 9 bases not matched to a gene. Germline V gene lookup returns CDR1 LNHDA and CDR2 SQIVND (reference sequence). The CDR3 is 15 amino acids. Here the CDR3 reads CASGPRTGGHYEQYF. As DNA, the CDR3 is TGTGCCAGTGGCCCACGGACAGGGGGCCACTACGAGCAGTACTTC. The variable domain in full, completed from reference TRBV19 and TRBJ2-7, reads DGGITQSPKYLFRKEGQNVTLSCEQNLNHDAMYWYRQDPGQGLRLIYYSQIVNDFQKGDIAEGYSVSREKKESFPLTVTSAQKNPTAFYLCASGPRTGGHYEQYFGPGTRLTVT.

The gene calls are TRBV5-6 and TRBJ2-7; D remains unclear. This CDR3 contains 12 residues. The V and J ends lost 3 bases and 4 bases respectively, with 8 bases between them. CDR1 is SGHDT and CDR2 is YYEEEE in the germline V gene. Here the CDR3 reads CASSSRRYEQYF. The CDR3 DNA is TGTGCCAGCAGCTCTAGACGGTACGAGCAGTACTTC.

This sequence joins TRBV19 and TRBJ2-2; 7 nucleotides match TRBD1. The germline gives CDR1 LNHDA, CDR2 SQIVND (reference sequence). The CDR3 consists of 15 residues. Trimming at V came to 6 bases and at J to 4 bases, leaving 8 bases not matched to a gene. The CDR3 protein is CASSLGTVSTGELFF. The CDR3 DNA is TGTGCCAGTAGCCTTGGGACAGTGAGCACCGGGGAGCTGTTTTTT.

The rearrangement links TRBV6-6 to TRBJ2-5; tentatively, D is TRBD1 (6 bases). The J call may be faulty, since TRBJ2-7 better matches the DNA end. The CDR3 sequence is 15 residues long. The germline V gene has CDR1 MNHNY and CDR2 SVGAGI (reference sequence). The CDR3 sequence is CASSYADSGAYEQYF. The CDR3 nucleotides are TGTGCCAGCAGTTACGCGGACAGCGGAGCCTACGAGCAGTACTTC.

The V and J genes are TRBV6-6 and TRBJ2-6; TRBD2 matches at 7 bases. The germline V gene encodes CDR1 MNHNY and CDR2 SVGAGI (reference sequence). This CDR3 spans 16 amino acids. The V and J ends lost 6 bases and 1 base, in that order; junction bases with no gene match: 6. Here the CDR3 DNA reads TGTGCCAGCAGCCCCGGGGGGTTTTCTGGGGCCAACGTCCTGACTTTC. It encodes CASSPGGFSGANVLTF.

This chain uses TRBV9 with TRBJ2-2, with D unresolved. V shed 2 bases and J shed 1 base, with 9 bases lying between them. The length of the CDR3 is 15 residues. The germline gives CDR1 SGDLS, CDR2 YYNGEE. As DNA, the CDR3 is TGTGCCAGCAGCGTTATGGCAGTGAACACCGGGGAGCTGTTTTTT. It is translated as CASSVMAVNTGELFF.

The V and J genes are TRBV30 and TRBJ2-2; 7 bases agree with TRBD1. CDR1 and CDR2 (germline): GTSNPN, SVGIG (reference sequence). V lost 5 bases, J lost 0 bases, and 6 bases stayed unmatched. The CDR3 totals 15 residues. The CDR3 DNA follows: TGTGCCTGGGGGGGACAGCTAGCGAACACCGGGGAGCTGTTTTTT. It is translated as CAWGGQLANTGELFF.

The chain links TRBV6-5 to TRBJ2-5; 8 bases agree with TRBD1. CDR1 is MNHEY, CDR2 SVGAGI, per germline. Germline trimming cut 2 bases from V and 3 bases from J; bases unmatched to any gene: 5. The CDR3 contains 15 residues. CDR3 amino acids: CASSYGGTGEETQYF. The CDR3 region has the DNA TGTGCCAGCAGTTACGGGGGGACAGGTGAAGAGACCCAGTACTTC.

The chain employs TRBV15 and TRBJ2-3, with 12 positions matching TRBD2. Trimming cost V 5 bases and J 5 bases; bases outside gene matches: 8. In germline, CDR1 is LNHNV, CDR2 YYDKDF (reference sequence). CDR3 length: 16 residues. This CDR3 is CATSVGTSGRGDTQYF. The CDR3 DNA reads as TGTGCCACCAGCGTAGGGACTAGCGGGCGGGGAGATACGCAGTATTTT.

This clone came up a few times. The CDR3 DNA reads TGTGCCAGCAGCCCTACAGGGTCTCTCACTGAAGCTTTCTTT. Amino acids: CASSPTGSLTEAFF. This rearrangement joins TRBV7-3 to TRBJ1-1; a possible D gene is TRBD1 (6 bases). V lost 5 bases, J lost 4 bases, and 14 bases lay in between. The CDR3 runs to 14 residues. CDR1 is SGHTA, CDR2 FQGTGA, per germline.

The gene calls are TRBV7-8 and TRBJ1-2; the D gene is possibly TRBD1 (6 bases). The CDR3 loop spans 13 amino acids. Trimming removed 5 bases at V and 3 bases at J, with 10 bases between. Germline V gene data show CDR1 as SGHVS and CDR2 as FQNEAQ. The CDR3 region has the DNA TGTGCCAGCAGCATGGGACAAGACTATGGCTACACCTTC. Its protein product is CASSMGQDYGYTF.

The rearrangement links TRBV29-1 to TRBJ1-3; the D is unclear. Germline V gene data show CDR1 as SQVTM and CDR2 as ANQGSEA. CDR3 length: 14 amino acids. The V gene lost 7 bases and the J gene lost 0 bases, with 13 bases spanning the gap. This CDR3 reads CSASDGGSGNTIYF. The DNA for the CDR3 is TGCAGCGCCTCAGACGGAGGCTCTGGAAACACCATATATTTT.

CDR3 nucleotide sequence: TGTGCCAGCAGGAGCCCCGGGACAGGGGGCGAAAAACTGTTTTTT. Amino acids: CASRSPGTGGEKLFF. V gene TRBV6-6 combines with J gene TRBJ1-4, with 12 bases fitting TRBD1. Germline assignment: CDR1 MNHNY and CDR2 SVGAGI (reference sequence). CDR3 size: 15 residues. V lost 6 bases and J lost 8; bases outside the gene matches: 7.

The rearrangement links TRBV15 to TRBJ2-2; D uncertain. CDR1 and CDR2 from the germline V gene are LNHNV and YYDKDF (reference sequence). There are 14 residues in the CDR3. Between the trimmed V and J ends, which lost 1 base and 2 bases, there was a span of 5 bases. This chain's CDR3 is CATSRVSNTGELFF. The CDR3 DNA reads TGTGCCACCAGCAGAGTCTCCAACACCGGGGAGCTGTTTTTT.

This clone was seen once. The chain combines TRBV7-2 with TRBJ2-7; 10 positions match TRBD2. Unmatched junction bases numbered 5, after V lost 4 bases and J lost 5 bases. Germline V lookup: CDR1 SGHTA, CDR2 FQGNSA. CDR3 length equals 14 residues. The CDR3 sequence is CASSSGLAVNEQYF. For the CDR3, the DNA is TGTGCCAGCAGCTCCGGACTAGCGGTGAACGAGCAGTACTTC.

Concerning this clone: This sample also contains other DNA sequences that code for the same CDR3. This chain links TRBV20-1 with TRBJ2-1; no clear D. This CDR3 comprises 10 residues. Trimming shortened V by 5 bases and J by 5 bases, and 4 bases separated the two germline ends. Germline lookup yields CDR1 DFQATT and CDR2 SNEGSKA (reference sequence). The CDR3 is CSASNNEQFF. In nucleotides, the CDR3 is TGCAGTGCTTCCAACAATGAGCAGTTCTTC.

The CDR3, as DNA: TGCAGCGTTGAAGAGTCCGGAACAGGGACTGAAGCTTTCTTT. Its translation is CSVEESGTGTEAFF. The chain combines TRBV29-1 with TRBJ1-1, with D perhaps matching TRBD1 (6 bases). The CDR3 sequence is 14 residues long. The germline V gene has CDR1 SQVTM and CDR2 ANQGSEA. V lost 0 bases and J 5 bases, leaving 13 bases between the germline ends.

The rearrangement links TRBV23-1 to TRBJ2-7, with TRBD2 as a possible D gene (7 bases). TRBV23-1 counts as an open reading frame of uncertain function. V lost 9 bases and J 4 bases, leaving 22 bases between the germline ends. The CDR3 covers 15 residues. CDR3 sequence: CARRWGGLVVYEQYF. The CDR3 nucleotides are TGCGCCAGGAGATGGGGGGGGCTTGTAGTTTACGAGCAGTACTTC.

The chain uses TRBV5-6 and TRBJ1-2; D may be TRBD1 (6 bases). This CDR3 has 14 amino acids. Germline CDR1 is SGHDT and CDR2 is YYEEEE. V lost 6 bases to trimming and J lost 5 bases, with 17 bases between them. CDR3 loop: CASIADRKGYGYTF. The CDR3 DNA sequence: TGTGCCAGCATCGCAGACAGGAAAGGGTATGGCTACACCTTC.

This sequence joins TRBV11-1 and TRBJ1-1; a weak D match, TRBD1 (5 bases). V was cut by 2 bases and J by 4 bases, with 8 bases left in between. The CDR3 contains 13 residues. The germline CDR1 and CDR2 sequences are SGHAT and FQDESV (reference sequence). CDR3 nucleotides: TGTGCCAGCAGCTTACTGGGGGGCACTGAAGCTTTCTTT. Protein product: CASSLLGGTEAFF.